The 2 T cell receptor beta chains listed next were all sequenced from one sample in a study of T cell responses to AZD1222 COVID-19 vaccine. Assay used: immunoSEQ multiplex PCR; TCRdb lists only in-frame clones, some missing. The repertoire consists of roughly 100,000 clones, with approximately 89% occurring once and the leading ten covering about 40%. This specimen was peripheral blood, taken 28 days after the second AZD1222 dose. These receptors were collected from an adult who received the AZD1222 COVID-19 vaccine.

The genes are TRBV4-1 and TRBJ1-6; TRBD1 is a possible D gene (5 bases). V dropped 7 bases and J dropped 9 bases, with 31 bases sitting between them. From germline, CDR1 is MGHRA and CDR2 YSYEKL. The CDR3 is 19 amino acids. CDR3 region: CASKPRVWYGSASSSPLHF. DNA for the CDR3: TGCGCCAGCAAACCCAGGGTCTGGTATGGGTCGGCCTCATCTTCACCCCTCCACTTT.

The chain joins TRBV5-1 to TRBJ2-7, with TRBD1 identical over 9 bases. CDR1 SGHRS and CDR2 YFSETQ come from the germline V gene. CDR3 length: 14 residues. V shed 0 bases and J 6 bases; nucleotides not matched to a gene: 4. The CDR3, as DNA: TGCGCCAGCAGCTTGGCCGGGACAGGGATCGAGCAGTACTTC. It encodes CASSLAGTGIEQYF.